This entry features one TCR beta chain sequence. These data originate in a study of T cells in Graves' hyperthyroidism and ophthalmopathy. TCR beta CDR3 regions were amplified from RNA. HTBI primers were used for first-round RT-PCR of the TCR CDR3. TCRdb independently ran MiXCR on the multiplex PCR reads; one entry per CDR3 protein. Of 600,000 to 700,000 distinct CDR3 sequences in the sample, 45% were seen once. The sequence derives from an adult man with Graves' disease, either hyperthyroidism or ophthalmopathy (not recorded which). Sequencing input: peripheral blood or thyroid tissue (not recorded which).

DNA of the CDR3: TGTGCCAGCAACCCGGGACAGGGGCCCTACGAGCAGTACTTC. Translated: CASNPGQGPYEQYF. This chain joins TRBV6-1 and TRBJ2-7, with 10 bases lining up with TRBD1. Trimming at V came to 7 bases and at J to 2 bases, leaving 5 bases not matched to a gene. Germline CDR1 reads MNHNS; CDR2 reads SASEGT. This CDR3 has 14 amino acids.